This T cell receptor beta chain was recovered during a study of B cell selection in AIRE deficiency. Notes on the study in general: About 30% of healthy-shared Treg TCRbeta sequences appeared in patient Tconv cells.

CD4+CD127+ cells were sorted as the conventional CD4 T cells. The repertoire was sequenced with immunoSEQ multiplex PCR; TCRdb's copy has only in-frame clones and lacks some. The data contain tens of thousands of clones, approximately 96% of them seen just once; the ten biggest clones take up over 0.2%. Notes on this clone: The antigen is unknown.

The V gene lost 4 bases and the J gene lost 0 bases, with 6 bases spanning the gap. Per the germline V gene, CDR1 is MNHEY and CDR2 is SMNVEV (reference sequence). The CDR3 runs to 13 residues. The clonotype comes from a human donor in good health. The source material was CD4+CD127+ conventional T cells sorted from PBMCs. This chain links TRBV27 with TRBJ1-2, with D possibly matching TRBD1 (5 bases). The CDR3 here is CASSWDSNYGYTF. The CDR3 bases are TGTGCCAGCAGTTGGGACTCTAACTATGGCTACACCTTC.